This paragraph covers one TCR beta chain sequence. For every donor, a draw yielded around 10 milliliters of peripheral blood. Isolation yielded PBMCs, at least 7 million per sample, in every case. These data come from a study of blood T cells in healthy people across ages. Looking at the study overall: Template switching caught about one barcoded beta molecule for each two T cells.

Germline trimming cut 3 bases from V and 6 bases from J; bases unmatched to any gene: 2. The germline V gene encodes CDR1 SGHTA and CDR2 FQGNSA. The CDR3 spans 14 residues. A sample-barcoded 5' primer and a J-beta primer mix were used in a second PCR of roughly 7 to 11 cycles. TCRdb called the 5' RACE reads again in MiXCR, with one record for every CDR3 protein. The data hold over 1,500,000 distinct CDR3 sequences, with about two fifths observed a single time. The rearrangement joins TRBV7-2 to TRBJ2-7; the match to TRBD2 covers 13 bases. Input material: blood. The clonotype originates from a human donor in good health. This CDR3 reads CASSFTSGGAEQYF. CDR3 in DNA: TGTGCCAGCAGCTTTACTAGCGGGGGGGCCGAGCAGTACTTC.